This TCR beta chain was profiled in a study of cytomegalovirus exposure and HLA in healthy donors. Overall study context: Of several hundred genotyped donors, around 86% grouped in the Caucasian-associated ancestry cluster.

Both 60 Vbeta primers and 13 Jbeta primers went into the PCR. Here immunoSEQ multiplex PCR was the method, and the copy in TCRdb shows in-frame clones only, minus some. The sample has fewer than 200,000 clones, around four fifths seen once. This CDR3 is built from 19 residues. Germline CDR1 and CDR2: SEHNR and FQNEAQ (reference sequence). V shed 2 bases, J shed 0 bases, and the junction held 10 bases outside the gene matches. Overall study findings and caveats: A later analysis found that most CMV-associated TCR beta chains appeared HLA-restricted. Researchers had no immune exposure information except CMV serostatus available.

Comments on this clone: Its antigen is not identified.

The clonotype was recovered from a man in his forties in good health and CMV-seropositive. Material for sequencing was PBMCs. The chain combines TRBV7-9 with TRBJ2-3; 11 bases agree with TRBD2. CDR3 amino acids: CASSLYRSSGRTSTDTQYF. CDR3 bases: TGTGCCAGCAGCTTATATCGGTCTAGCGGGAGGACTAGCACAGATACGCAGTATTTT.